A selection of T cell receptor beta chains follows, all from one sample in a study of T-cell memory formation after mild COVID-19. TCRdb itself ran the 5' RACE reads through MiXCR, one entry per CDR3 protein. The sample lists just over 60,000 distinct CDR3 sequences; roughly 9.9% were seen once. The source material was PBMCs or a T cell subset sorted from them (not recorded which). These receptors were taken from a man younger than 35 who had mild COVID-19 (a few samples of this study predate the infection). Cell type and time point are not known. The CDR3 runs from the conserved cysteine through the conserved F or W. Fields, in order: CDR3 length, clone size, J gene, V gene, D gene, CDR3 DNA, CDR3 protein. The D gene is left open where the match is weak. Not every row has a clone size; where given, it reads once, few, many or a size class.

>13|few|TRBJ2-3|TRBV20-1|.
TGCAGTGCCCCTAACTACGGTGCAGATACGCAGTATTTT
CSAPNYGADTQYF
>16|few|TRBJ2-1|TRBV7-9|TRBD2
TGTGCCAGCAGCTCCCGACTAGCGGGGCACTACAATGAGCAGTTCTTC
CASSSRLAGHYNEQFF
>15|many|TRBJ1-2|TRBV12-3/TRBV12-4|.
TGTGCCAGCAGCTCCGACAGGAAACCCTCCTATGGCTACACCTTC
CASSSDRKPSYGYTF
>16|few|TRBJ1-6|TRBV3-1|.
TGTGCCAGCAGCCGCGGCAGGGGTACTAGGGATTCACCCCTCCACTTT
CASSRGRGTRDSPLHF
>17|many|TRBJ2-1|TRBV4-2|.
TGTGCCAGCAGCCAGGATCAAGCGGTTAGCTCCTACAATGAGCAGTTCTTC
CASSQDQAVSSYNEQFF
>14|.|TRBJ2-7|TRBV11-2|.
TGTGCCAGCAGCTTAGAACCACGCTCCTACGAGCAGTACTTC
CASSLEPRSYEQYF
>16|.|TRBJ2-1|TRBV2|.
TGTGCCAGCAGTGAAGCGACAAGGGTCTCCTACAATGAGCAGTTCTTC
CASSEATRVSYNEQFF
>20|few|TRBJ1-5|TRBV6-2/TRBV6-3|TRBD1
TGTGCCAGCAGTTGGGACCCGAGGACAGGGGGCGTATATAGCAATCAGCCCCAGCATTTT
CASSWDPRTGGVYSNQPQHF
>14|.|TRBJ1-2|TRBV5-1|TRBD1
TGCGCCAGCAGCGGACAGGGCTCTCTCTATGGCTACACCTTC
CASSGQGSLYGYTF
>15|many|TRBJ2-3|TRBV9|.
TGTGCCAGCAGCTCCTTGGGGGGGCCGGCGGATACGCAGTATTTT
CASSSLGGPADTQYF
>12|.|TRBJ1-6|TRBV27|.
TGTGCCAGCAGTGGACCGGGTGGACCCCTCCACTTT
CASSGPGGPLHF
>13|few|TRBJ1-6|TRBV7-2|.
TGTGCCAGCAGCTTAGATCGGGGGGCACCCCTCCACTTT
CASSLDRGAPLHF
>15|.|TRBJ1-4|TRBV4-1|TRBD1
TGCGCCAGCCGAAATGCAGGGGGGAGCGGGGAAAAACTGTTTTTT
CASRNAGGSGEKLFF
>14|few|TRBJ2-1|TRBV5-1|.
TGCGCCAGCAGCTTGCACTACGCGAACAATGAGCAGTTCTTC
CASSLHYANNEQFF
>17|.|TRBJ1-1|TRBV5-1|TRBD1
TGCGCCAGCAGCCCGGGCCGGGACAGGGATATGAACACTGAAGCTTTCTTT
CASSPGRDRDMNTEAFF
>15|.|TRBJ1-5|TRBV3-1|.
TGTGCCAGCAGCCTGGGGTTAGGGACGCACCAGCCCCAGCATTTT
CASSLGLGTHQPQHF
>15|.|TRBJ2-1|TRBV2|.
TGTGCCAGCAGTGTTAAGCGCCCCTTAACGGGTGAGCAGTTCTTC
CASSVKRPLTGEQFF
>13|.|TRBJ1-6|TRBV20-1|TRBD1
TGCAGTGCCACTGGACAGGGAGGTTCACCCCTCCACTTT
CSATGQGGSPLHF
>16|.|TRBJ2-1|TRBV7-2|TRBD2
TGTGCCAGCAGCTCCTTAGCGGGGGGCCTTGACAATGAGCAGTTCTTC
CASSSLAGGLDNEQFF
>13|.|TRBJ2-3|TRBV24-1|.
TGTGCCACCAGGCTGACTGGCACAGATACGCAGTATTTT
CATRLTGTDTQYF
>16|.|TRBJ1-6|TRBV13|.
TGTGCCAGCAGCTCGAGACCGGACAGTCCATATTCACCCCTCCACTTT
CASSSRPDSPYSPLHF
>14|.|TRBJ2-3|TRBV5-5|.
TGTGCCAGCAGCCTAGAGTGGGGGGCAGATACGCAGTATTTT
CASSLEWGADTQYF
>15|few|TRBJ1-5|TRBV5-1|.
TGCGCCAGCAGCTTGAGGGGGGACATCTATCAGCCCCAGCATTTT
CASSLRGDIYQPQHF
>13|few|TRBJ2-7|TRBV7-2|TRBD1
TGTGCCAGCAGCACCCGACAGGGGAGCGAGCAGTACTTC
CASSTRQGSEQYF
>15|few|TRBJ2-1|TRBV7-6|.
TGTGCCAGCAGCCCGACAGCGTCCCAATACAATGAGCAGTTCTTC
CASSPTASQYNEQFF
>17|once|TRBJ2-3|TRBV9|TRBD2
TGTGCCAGCAGCGTAGATAGCGGGGGATCATATGGAGATACGCAGTATTTT
CASSVDSGGSYGDTQYF
>16|.|TRBJ2-3|TRBV24-1|TRBD2
TGTGCCACCAGCGTGGCGTCGGGACTATACACAGATACGCAGTATTTT
CATSVASGLYTDTQYF
>15|.|TRBJ1-1|TRBV5-4|.
TGTGCCAGCAGCTTGGCTTCATACGGGAACACTGAAGCTTTCTTT
CASSLASYGNTEAFF
>14|few|TRBJ1-1|TRBV7-2|.
TGTGCCAGCAGCTTAGAGGGGCTGGGGAGGAGAGCTTTCTTT
CASSLEGLGRRAFF
>15|.|TRBJ2-7|TRBV7-2|.
TGTGCCAGCACCTATGGGGGGGCAGGGGTAAGCGAGCAGTACTTC
CASTYGGAGVSEQYF
>14|.|TRBJ2-3|TRBV5-1|.
TGCGCCAGCAGCCGGACAGACGGCACAGATACGCAGTATTTT
CASSRTDGTDTQYF
>15|.|TRBJ2-2|TRBV7-2|TRBD1
TGTGCCAGCAGTCTTGACAGGGCCAACACCGGGGAGCTGTTTTTT
CASSLDRANTGELFF
>14|few|TRBJ1-4|TRBV5-1|.
TGCGCCAGCAGCCCGACAGGATTTCATGAAAAACTGTTTTTT
CASSPTGFHEKLFF
>14|few|TRBJ2-7|TRBV5-4|.
TGTGCCAGCAGCTTCGTCGGGACACCATACGAGCAGTACTTC
CASSFVGTPYEQYF
>14|.|TRBJ1-1|TRBV5-1|.
TGCGCCAGCCGACGACAGGAGGTGAACACTGAAGCTTTCTTT
CASRRQEVNTEAFF
>12|.|TRBJ1-6|TRBV20-1|TRBD1
TGCAGTGCTCGACAGGGGATCTCACCCCTCCACTTT
CSARQGISPLHF
>12|.|TRBJ2-3|TRBV5-1|.
TGCGCCAGCAGCCCGGGGCCAGATACGCAGTATTTT
CASSPGPDTQYF
>14|.|TRBJ2-5|TRBV27|.
TGTGCCAGCAGTTTAGACGGGCGAAAAGAGACCCAGTACTTC
CASSLDGRKETQYF
>12|few|TRBJ2-3|TRBV6-6|.
TGTGCCAGCAGTAGGCAAACAGATACGCAGTATTTT
CASSRQTDTQYF
>13|few|TRBJ2-4|TRBV15|TRBD1
TGTGCCACCAGCAGGACAGGGGGCAACATTCAGTACTTC
CATSRTGGNIQYF
>14|.|TRBJ2-5|TRBV12-3/TRBV12-4|.
TGTGCCAGCAGTCTAACAGGGATCGGAGAGACCCAGTACTTC
CASSLTGIGETQYF
>15|.|TRBJ1-4|TRBV18|.
TGTGCCAGCTCACCAACGGAGGGAAGGGGGGAAAAACTGTTTTTT
CASSPTEGRGEKLFF
>12|few|TRBJ1-2|TRBV5-5|.
TGTGCCAGCAGCCGAGAGGGGTATGGCTACACCTTC
CASSREGYGYTF
>14|few|TRBJ2-2|TRBV6-6|.
TGTGCCAGCAGTCCGGACGGATACACCGGGGAGCTGTTTTTT
CASSPDGYTGELFF
>16|many|TRBJ2-7|TRBV5-1|TRBD2
TGCGCCAGCAGCCCTGGACTAGCGGGAGGACCCTACGAGCAGTACTTC
CASSPGLAGGPYEQYF